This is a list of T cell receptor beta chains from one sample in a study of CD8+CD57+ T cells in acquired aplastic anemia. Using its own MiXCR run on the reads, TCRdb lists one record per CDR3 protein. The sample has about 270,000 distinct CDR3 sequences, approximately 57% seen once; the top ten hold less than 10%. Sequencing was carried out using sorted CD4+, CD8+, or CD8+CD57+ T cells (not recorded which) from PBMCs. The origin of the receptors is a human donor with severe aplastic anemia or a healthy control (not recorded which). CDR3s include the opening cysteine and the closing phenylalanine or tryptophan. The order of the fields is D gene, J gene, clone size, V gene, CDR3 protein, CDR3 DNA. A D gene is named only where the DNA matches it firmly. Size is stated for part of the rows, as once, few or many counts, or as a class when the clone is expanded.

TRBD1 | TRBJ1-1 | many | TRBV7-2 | CASSGTGGFRNTEAFF | TGTGCCAGCAGCGGGACAGGGGGCTTCCGAAACACTGAAGCTTTCTTT
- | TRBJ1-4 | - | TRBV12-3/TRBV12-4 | CASSSMAEKLFF | TGTGCCAGCAGTTCGATGGCTGAAAAACTGTTTTTT
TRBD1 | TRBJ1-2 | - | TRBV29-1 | CSDSTGDSGYTF | TGCAGCGATAGCACAGGGGACAGTGGCTACACCTTC
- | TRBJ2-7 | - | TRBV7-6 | CASSPSGVGGYEQYF | TGTGCCAGCAGCCCAAGTGGGGTTGGAGGGTACGAGCAGTACTTC
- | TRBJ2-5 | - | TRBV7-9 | CASSTTGTQYF | TGTGCCAGCAGCACCACAGGTACCCAGTACTTC
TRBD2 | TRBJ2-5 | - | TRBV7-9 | CASSPTSGGTQYF | TGTGCCAGCAGCCCTACTAGCGGGGGGACCCAGTACTTC
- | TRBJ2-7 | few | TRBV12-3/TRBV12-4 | CASSFGGEQYF | TGTGCCAGCAGTTTTGGGGGCGAGCAGTACTTC
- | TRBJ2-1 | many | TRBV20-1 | CSASVSHNEQFF | TGCAGTGCTAGCGTCAGCCACAATGAGCAGTTCTTC
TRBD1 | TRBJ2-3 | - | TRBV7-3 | CASSLRLDRTSTDTQYF | TGTGCCAGCAGTCTGCGACTGGACAGGACTAGCACAGATACGCAGTATTTT
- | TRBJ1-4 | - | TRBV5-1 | CASSLWVGEKLFF | TGCGCCAGCAGCTTGTGGGTTGGTGAAAAACTGTTTTTT
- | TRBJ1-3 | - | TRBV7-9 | CASSLAAGQPGNTIYF | TGTGCCAGCAGCCTAGCGGCCGGACAGCCTGGAAACACCATATATTTT
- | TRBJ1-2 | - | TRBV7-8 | CASSSPTGNDYGYTF | TGTGCCAGCAGCTCCCCAACGGGCAATGACTATGGCTACACCTTC
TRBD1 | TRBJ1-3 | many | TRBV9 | CASSVDGTGRLSGNTIYF | TGTGCCAGCAGCGTAGATGGGACAGGGCGCCTCTCTGGAAACACCATATATTTT
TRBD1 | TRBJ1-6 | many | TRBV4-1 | CASSQTDRASYNSPLHF | TGCGCCAGCAGCCAAACAGACAGGGCGTCCTATAATTCACCCCTCCACTTT
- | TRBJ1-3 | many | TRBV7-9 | CASSLEGSAGNTIYF | TGTGCCAGCAGCTTAGAGGGGAGTGCTGGAAACACCATATATTTT
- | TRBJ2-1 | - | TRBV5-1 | CASSQASDNEQFF | TGCGCCAGCAGCCAAGCCTCTGACAATGAGCAGTTCTTC
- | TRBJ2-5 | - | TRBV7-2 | CASGFQEAQYF | TGTGCCAGCGGCTTTCAAGAGGCCCAGTACTTC
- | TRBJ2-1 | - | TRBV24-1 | CATSDSRSGHNEQFF | TGTGCCACCAGTGATTCCCGTAGCGGTCACAATGAGCAGTTCTTC
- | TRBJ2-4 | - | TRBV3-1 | CASSQESPTGTRLLSKNIQYF | TGTGCCAGCAGCCAAGAAAGCCCGACAGGTACCCGTTTATTGAGCAAAAACATTCAGTACTTC
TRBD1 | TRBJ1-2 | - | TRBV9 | CASSDKGQGSYGYTF | TGTGCCAGCAGTGACAAGGGACAGGGAAGCTATGGCTACACCTTC
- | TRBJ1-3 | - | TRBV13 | CASSRTPGIYF | TGTGCCAGCAGCCGGACACCCGGGATATATTTT
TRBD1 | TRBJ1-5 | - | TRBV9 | CASSPGQEYQPQHF | TGTGCCAGCAGCCCGGGACAGGAGTATCAGCCCCAGCATTTT
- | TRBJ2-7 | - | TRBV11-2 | CASSAPGRHYEQYF | TGTGCCAGCAGCGCACCGGGGCGGCACTACGAGCAGTACTTC
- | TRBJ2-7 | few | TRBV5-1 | CASSLTGNYEQYF | TGCGCCAGCAGCTTGACAGGGAACTACGAGCAGTACTTC
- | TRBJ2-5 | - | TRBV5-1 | CASSAQLFDETQYF | TGCGCCAGCAGCGCACAGTTGTTTGACGAGACCCAGTACTTC
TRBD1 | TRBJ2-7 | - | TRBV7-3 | CASSQGVGEQYF | TGTGCCAGCAGCCAGGGGGTGGGTGAGCAGTACTTC
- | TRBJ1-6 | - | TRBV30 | CAWSQFFFGDDNSPLHF | TGTGCCTGGAGTCAATTTTTCTTTGGGGATGATAATTCACCCCTCCACTTT
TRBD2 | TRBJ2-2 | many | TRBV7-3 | CASSLNAGGITGELFF | TGTGCCAGCAGCTTAAATGCGGGGGGGATCACCGGGGAGCTGTTTTTT
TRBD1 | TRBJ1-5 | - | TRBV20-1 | CSAPRDRGGQPQHF | TGCAGTGCTCCCCGGGACAGGGGGGGTCAGCCCCAGCATTTT
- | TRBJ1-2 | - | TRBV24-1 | CATSDTGNYGYTF | TGTGCCACCAGTGATACAGGGAACTATGGCTACACCTTC
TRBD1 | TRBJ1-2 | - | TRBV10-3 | CAISGKGQEHYNYGYTF | TGTGCCATCAGTGGGAAGGGACAGGAGCATTATAACTATGGCTACACCTTC
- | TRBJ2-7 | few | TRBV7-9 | CASSFFRGTSREQYF | TGTGCCAGCAGCTTTTTCCGAGGGACGTCCCGGGAGCAGTACTTC